Following are 14 T cell receptor beta chains from one sample sequenced in a study of T cell changes during pregnancy in multiple sclerosis. Sequencing was performed with immunoSEQ multiplex PCR; in TCRdb, only in-frame clones are kept and a portion is missing. The sample lists tens of thousands of clones, roughly 93% occurring once. This material consisted of peripheral blood, taken in the third trimester of pregnancy. These receptors were collected from a female donor with multiple sclerosis, enrolled in a pregnancy study.

The chain carries TRBV14 and TRBJ2-7; 9 bases fit TRBD2. The CDR3 runs 15 residues. Trimming cost V 2 bases and J 7 bases; bases outside gene matches: 9. Germline CDR1 reads SGHDN; CDR2 reads FVKESK. The CDR3 DNA reads as TGTGCCAGCAGCCAAAAAGGGCTAGCGGGGAGAGAGCAGTACTTC. It specifies CASSQKGLAGREQYF.

CDR3 loop: CASSELGRGGRETQYF. The CDR3 nucleotides are TGTGCCAGCAGTGAATTAGGGCGGGGGGGCCGGGAGACCCAGTACTTC. The chain combines TRBV2 with TRBJ2-5, with 9 bases that match TRBD2. The ends lost 2 bases at V and 5 bases at J; junction bases unmatched: 9. Germline CDR1 and CDR2: SNHLY and FYNNEI. This CDR3 has 16 residues.

The rearrangement joins TRBV19 to TRBJ2-7, with TRBD1 matching over 8 bases. The CDR3 runs 14 residues. V dropped 7 bases and J dropped 3; count of bases not matched to a gene: 8. The germline V gene encodes CDR1 LNHDA and CDR2 SQIVND (reference sequence). CDR3 bases: TGTGCCAGTAACCCGGCAGGGGGCAACTACGAGCAGTACTTC. Its translation: CASNPAGGNYEQYF.

The rearrangement uses TRBV19 and TRBJ2-6, with TRBD1 matching 8 bases. The V segment lost 6 bases and the J segment 4 bases; nucleotides outside the gene matches: 5. Germline loops: CDR1 LNHDA, CDR2 SQIVND (reference sequence). The CDR3 spans 15 residues. The CDR3 DNA is TGTGCCAGTAGCCGACGGACAGGGGGGGCCAACGTCCTGACTTTC. Residues: CASSRRTGGANVLTF.

The chain combines TRBV6-4 with TRBJ2-3, with 10 bases lining up with TRBD1. CDR1 MRHNA and CDR2 SNTAGT come from the germline V gene. Trimming cost V 2 bases and J 1 base; bases outside gene matches: 0. The CDR3 has 15 amino acids. CDR3 region: CASSDGTGGTDTQYF. Written as DNA, the CDR3 is TGTGCCAGCAGTGACGGGACAGGGGGCACAGATACGCAGTATTTT.

The chain couples TRBV30 to TRBJ1-1; D is unclear. Germline values: CDR1 GTSNPN, CDR2 SVGIG (reference sequence). This CDR3 contains 11 residues. The ends were cut back, 0 bases at V and 7 bases at J, with 6 bases in the middle. The CDR3 region is CAWSVAFEAFF. DNA of the CDR3: TGTGCCTGGAGTGTAGCGTTTGAAGCTTTCTTT. Supplemented by reference TRBV30 and TRBJ1-1, the full variable domain reads SQTIHQWPATLVQPVGSPLSLECTVEGTSNPNLYWYRQAAGRGLQLLFYSVGIGQISSEVPQNLSASRPQDRQFILSSKKLLLSDSGFYLCAWSVAFEAFFGQGTRLTVV.

The chain combines TRBV11-2 with TRBJ1-3; no clear D gene. V dropped 7 bases and J dropped 4 bases, with 14 bases sitting between them. The V gene's germline CDR1 is SGHAT and CDR2 FQNNGV. This CDR3 is 14 amino acids long. The DNA of the CDR3 is TGTGCCAGCACCGCGCCCGGGTCCGGAAACACCATATATTTT. Protein product: CASTAPGSGNTIYF.

The V gene is TRBV7-8, the J gene TRBJ2-2; 10 bases agree with TRBD2. Germline-derived CDR1 and CDR2 are SGHVS and FQNEAQ. The CDR3 spans 19 residues. J gave up 1 base and V 5 bases, and 13 bases lay outside the gene matches. The CDR3 DNA reads as TGTGCCAGCAGCCCAGAAAGATTGACTAGCGGGCGGAACACCGGGGAGCTGTTTTTT. This codes for CASSPERLTSGRNTGELFF.

This chain links TRBV6-5 with TRBJ1-6; D may be TRBD1 (5 bases). The CDR3 totals 15 residues. Between the trimmed V and J ends, which lost 4 bases and 7 bases, there was a span of 14 bases. The germline V gene has CDR1 MNHEY and CDR2 SVGAGI. Here the CDR3 DNA reads TGTGCCAGCAGTTTGGACAAAAGGGTAAATTCACCCCTCCACTTT. It encodes CASSLDKRVNSPLHF.

The chain uses TRBV27 and TRBJ1-3; 7 nucleotides match TRBD1. Germline values: CDR1 MNHEY, CDR2 SMNVEV (reference sequence). The trim removed 6 bases at V and 2 bases at J, leaving 1 base unmatched. There are 13 residues in the CDR3. CDR3 coding DNA: TGTGCCAGCAGCCAGGGGGCTGGAAACACCATATATTTT. It is translated as CASSQGAGNTIYF.

The V call is TRBV5-1, the J call TRBJ2-5; 7 positions match TRBD1. The CDR3 totals 16 residues. The germline CDR1 and CDR2 sequences are SGHRS and YFSETQ. The ends lost 3 bases at V and 1 base at J; junction bases unmatched: 9. The CDR3 region is CASSYGPSGGQETQYF. CDR3 in DNA: TGCGCCAGCAGCTATGGGCCGTCAGGGGGCCAAGAGACCCAGTACTTC. The entire variable domain, with the rest obtained from reference TRBV5-1 and TRBJ2-5, is as follows: KAGVTQTPRYLIKTRGQQVTLSCSPISGHRSVSWYQQTPGQGLQFLFEYFSETQRNKGNFPGRFSGRQFSNSRSEMNVSTLELGDSALYLCASSYGPSGGQETQYFGPGTRLLVL.

The chain carries TRBV9 and TRBJ2-1; 9 nucleotides agree with TRBD2. V lost 1 base to trimming and J lost 5 bases; unmatched junction nucleotides: 4. CDR1 is SGDLS, CDR2 YYNGEE, per germline. The CDR3 spans 15 residues. CDR3 DNA: TGTGCCAGCAGCGTAACGAGCGGGGGGAACAATGAGCAGTTCTTC. Protein: CASSVTSGGNNEQFF.

This CDR3 is CASSIGGQGTNFYEQYF. Here the CDR3 DNA reads TGTGCCAGTAGTATAGGGGGACAGGGAACAAACTTCTACGAGCAGTACTTC. The chain combines TRBV19 with TRBJ2-7; 9 bases match TRBD1. The CDR3 runs 17 residues. V was clipped by 1 base and J by 3 bases; unmatched bases: 10. Germline CDR1 and CDR2: LNHDA and SQIVND (reference sequence).

This chain joins TRBV4-2 and TRBJ2-7; no definite D call. Germline lookup yields CDR1 LGHNA and CDR2 YNFKEQ. Trimming took off 4 bases at V and 5 bases at J, with 12 bases between the two ends. This CDR3 spans 13 amino acids. The DNA of the CDR3 is TGTGCCAGCAGCCTACTATCATATGACGAGCAGTACTTC. Translated, it gives CASSLLSYDEQYF.